The rows below give T cell receptor beta chains drawn from one sample of a study of human T cells and chemical hapten exposure. TCRdb recomputed calls from the RACE reads with MiXCR, one row per CDR3 protein. The profile shows some 36,000 distinct CDR3 sequences, approximately 9.5% of them singletons. This sample comprised whole blood, obtained in connection with sensitization to the hapten diphenylcyclopropenone (DPC). These receptors were taken from a man over 45 with alopecia areata. Some clones in this sample may be carry-over from other donors' samples. Both conserved end residues are trimmed from each CDR3. Fields, in order: J gene, V gene, CDR3 protein.

>TRBJ1-5|TRBV20-1
STIPGQGQPQH
>TRBJ2-1|TRBV20-1
SAHDYNEQF
>TRBJ2-3|TRBV24-1
ATSDFTGVSTDTQY
>TRBJ1-2|TRBV3-1
ASSSSGDRGNLYGYT
>TRBJ1-5|TRBV2
ASSGQGDGQPQH
>TRBJ1-4|TRBV3-1
ASSRTGANEKLF
>TRBJ2-1|TRBV5-1
ASSLEVALNEQF
>TRBJ2-6|TRBV20-1
SARGRTGSRGANVLT
>TRBJ2-5|TRBV6-1
AASGVQETQY
>TRBJ2-3|TRBV10-3
AISDLANTDTQY
>TRBJ2-7|TRBV10-3
AILQGYEQY
>TRBJ2-7|TRBV24-1
ATKGPSANGFYYEQY
>TRBJ2-7|TRBV6-1
ASSEASKQY
>TRBJ1-1|TRBV7-3
ASSPQGANTEAF
>TRBJ2-1|TRBV28
ASSFGVMGFDEQF
>TRBJ2-3|TRBV12-3/TRBV12-4
ASSPGTRGGGDTQY
>TRBJ2-6|TRBV5-4
ASSLDAGGSGANVLT
>TRBJ2-5|TRBV28
ASSLNGETQY
>TRBJ2-1|TRBV6-2/TRBV6-3
ASSFMREQF
>TRBJ2-7|TRBV6-6
ASSPRDRSSYEQY
>TRBJ2-1|TRBV6-2/TRBV6-3
ASSTPGLVVEQF
>TRBJ2-7|TRBV29-1
SVVTPEQY
>TRBJ2-1|TRBV7-4
ASSPNVVLATFLDEQF
>TRBJ1-1|TRBV6-1
ASSEVVWGLRNTEAF
>TRBJ1-2|TRBV4-1
TSSQETGGGGYS
>TRBJ1-5|TRBV20-1
SARRTGDSNQPQH
>TRBJ1-4|TRBV6-2/TRBV6-3
ASSYSATNEKLF
>TRBJ1-1|TRBV3-1
ASSPPDNTEAF
>TRBJ2-2|TRBV25-1
ASSRTGTNTGELF
>TRBJ2-1|TRBV3-1
ASSQARLAHEQF
>TRBJ2-7|TRBV6-5
ASSGRDREAYEQY
>TRBJ2-7|TRBV4-1
ASSQAVAGASYEQY
>TRBJ2-1|TRBV20-1
SAPGLAGGPWGNEQF
>TRBJ1-5|TRBV3-1
ASSQDWNNQPQH
>TRBJ2-3|TRBV3-1
ASSPGTPTDTQY
>TRBJ1-1|TRBV7-2
ASIKGQKAF
>TRBJ2-5|TRBV29-1
SVGAGGRETQY
>TRBJ1-3|TRBV12-3/TRBV12-4
ASSLTGGRGNTIY
>TRBJ2-1|TRBV29-1
SGGPEEQF
>TRBJ2-1|TRBV5-1
ASSFSGSSYNEQF
>TRBJ2-7|TRBV20-1
SARVQGSYEQY
>TRBJ2-3|TRBV5-4
ASKIAGPLTDTQY
>TRBJ1-1|TRBV6-1
ASSVRELRF
>TRBJ1-5|TRBV28
ASRRDRGVNQPQH
>TRBJ1-6|TRBV3-1
ASSPTGTAYNSPLH
>TRBJ2-3|TRBV5-1
ASSLANKGLDTQY
>TRBJ2-7|TRBV10-3
AISERKGSYEQY
>TRBJ2-7|TRBV12-3/TRBV12-4
ASNIAGLNYEQY
>TRBJ1-1|TRBV12-3/TRBV12-4
ASRSGTLDTEAF
>TRBJ1-1|TRBV9
ASSRDRAEAF
>TRBJ2-3|TRBV20-1
SARERGLAGPNTQY
>TRBJ2-7|TRBV6-6
ASRRDYEQY
>TRBJ1-2|TRBV28
ASSGNYGYT
>TRBJ2-7|TRBV28
ASSSTGTSYEQY
>TRBJ2-3|TRBV2
ASTPPPGLAKITDTQY
>TRBJ2-7|TRBV5-1
ASQLAGAGYEQY
>TRBJ2-7|TRBV4-1
ASSQADSSSYEQY
>TRBJ2-1|TRBV6-5
ASSYGGRLNEQF
>TRBJ1-2|TRBV21-1
ASSKVVDGGYT
>TRBJ1-5|TRBV6-1
ASSTGGWEPQH